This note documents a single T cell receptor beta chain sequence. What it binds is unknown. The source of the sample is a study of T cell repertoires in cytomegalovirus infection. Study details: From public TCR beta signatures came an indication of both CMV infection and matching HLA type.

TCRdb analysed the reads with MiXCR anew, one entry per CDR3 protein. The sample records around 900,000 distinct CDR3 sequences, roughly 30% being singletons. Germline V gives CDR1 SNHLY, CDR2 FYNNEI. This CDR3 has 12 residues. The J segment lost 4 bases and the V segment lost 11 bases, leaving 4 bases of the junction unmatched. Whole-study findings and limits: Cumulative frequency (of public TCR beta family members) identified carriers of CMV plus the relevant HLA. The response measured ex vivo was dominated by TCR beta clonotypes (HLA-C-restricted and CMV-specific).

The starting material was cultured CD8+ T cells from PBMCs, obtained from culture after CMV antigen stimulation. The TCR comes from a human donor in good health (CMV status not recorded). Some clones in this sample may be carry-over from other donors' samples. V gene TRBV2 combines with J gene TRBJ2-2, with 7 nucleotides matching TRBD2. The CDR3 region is CAFRGGTGELFF. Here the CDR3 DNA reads TGTGCCTTCCGCGGGGGCACCGGGGAGCTGTTTTTT.